The next 23 T cell receptor beta chains were all read from a single sample in a study of spatial heterogeneity in lung cancer. Findings and limits, study-wide: The study found that expanded intratumoral alpha and beta TCR counts tracked tumor mutation counts.

One entry per CDR3 protein results from TCRdb running MiXCR on the 5' RACE reads. This repertoire shows 20,000 to 25,000 distinct CDR3 sequences, roughly 15% found once; its top ten account for 25% to 40%. These receptors have no identified antigens. As for time point: sample taken at primary tumor resection. The sample here was lung tumor tissue, taken at surgery. These receptors all stem from a female donor with early-stage non-small cell lung cancer.

On this clonotype: A much larger clone differs by one base, so this may be a read error. V is TRBV4-2 and J is TRBJ1-2; unclear D gene. The CDR3 consists of 13 residues. V gave up 2 bases and J gave up 8 bases, with 12 bases separating them. CDR1 is LGHNA, CDR2 YNFKEQ, per germline. The CDR3 DNA reads TGTGCCAGCAGCCAACCCACTCGCACAGGCTACACCTTC. Amino acids: CASSQPTRTGYTF.

This chain links TRBV5-1 with TRBJ2-7; 7 nucleotides align to TRBD2. Germline CDR1 SGHRS, CDR2 YFSETQ. Losses at the gene ends were 4 bases for V and 9 bases for J; bases not matched to a gene: 16. CDR3 length: 15 residues. CDR3 bases: TGCGCCAGCAGCCGGGAGGAGCTAGCGACCTCTGTGCAGTACTTC. Amino acids: CASSREELATSVQYF.

The gene calls are TRBV4-1 and TRBJ2-6; unclear D gene. This CDR3 is built from 19 residues. The V end was cut by 0 bases, the J end by 4 bases, with 19 bases between. The germline gives CDR1 MGHRA, CDR2 YSYEKL. DNA for the CDR3: TGCGCCAGCAGCCAAGATTTGGTCCAGGCTCTAATGGGGGCCAACGTCCTGACTTTC. As protein: CASSQDLVQALMGANVLTF.

This clonotype appeared a few times. The rearrangement uses TRBV10-1 and TRBJ2-7; D may correspond to TRBD1 or TRBD2 (5 bases each). V lost 8 bases to trimming and J lost 6 bases, with 20 bases between them. Germline CDR1 and CDR2: WNHNN and SYGVQD (reference sequence). The CDR3 consists of 14 residues. The CDR3 nucleotides are TGCGCCAGCGCCCACATTTGGGGGTCTCGCGAGCAGTACTTC. This sequence encodes CASAHIWGSREQYF.

This sequence joins TRBV14 and TRBJ2-5; no clear D. The V end lost 0 bases, the J end lost 7 bases, and 9 bases lay between the germline ends. The CDR3 sequence is 13 residues long. CDR1 is SGHDN, CDR2 FVKESK, per germline. In DNA form, the CDR3 reads TGTGCCAGCAGCCAAGAAGTGGTTGGGACCCAGTACTTC. It specifies CASSQEVVGTQYF. The full variable domain, completed using reference TRBV14 and TRBJ2-5, is EAGVTQFPSHSVIEKGQTVTLRCDPISGHDNLYWYRRVMGKEIKFLLHFVKESKQDESGMPNNRFLAERTGGTYSTLKVQPAELEDSGVYFCASSQEVVGTQYFGPGTRLLVL.

At least ten counts were recorded for this clonotype. The CDR3 loop is CSARDGARLIPYEQYF. The CDR3 DNA sequence: TGCAGTGCTAGAGATGGGGCTAGATTGATCCCCTACGAGCAGTACTTC. The rearrangement uses TRBV20-1 and TRBJ2-7, with D perhaps matching TRBD1 (5 bases). Germline CDR1 reads DFQATT; CDR2 reads SNEGSKA (reference sequence). V was clipped by 0 bases and J by 2 bases, with 17 bases between them. CDR3 length: 16 amino acids.

In this sample, this clonotype turned up many times. This chain links TRBV3-1 with TRBJ2-1; no clear D gene. The CDR3 loop spans 15 amino acids. The V gene lost 1 base and the J gene lost 8 bases, with 15 bases spanning the gap. In germline, CDR1 is LGHDT, CDR2 YNNKEL (reference sequence). CDR3 sequence: CASSQASLGRYEQFF. CDR3 nucleotides: TGTGCCAGCAGCCAAGCCTCGCTAGGTCGGTATGAGCAGTTCTTC.

The rearrangement links TRBV28 to TRBJ2-1; 8 positions match TRBD2. The CDR3 contains 15 residues. Germline V gives CDR1 MDHEN, CDR2 SYDVKM. The junction had 10 bases not matched to a gene; V was cut back by 3 bases and J by 9 bases. For the CDR3, the DNA is TGTGCCAGCAGTTTTGGACTAGCAGCAACACGTGAGCAGTTCTTC. This codes for CASSFGLAATREQFF.

The chain has TRBV7-3 and TRBJ2-3; 7 bases match TRBD2. V lost 1 base, J lost 5 bases, and 6 bases stayed unmatched. The CDR3 is 15 amino acids. Germline lookup yields CDR1 SGHTA and CDR2 FQGTGA. The DNA for the CDR3 is TGTGCCAGCAGCTTAAAAGCGGGAAAGGTAGATACGCAGTATTTT. Protein product: CASSLKAGKVDTQYF.

This clonotype turned up a few times. The V call is TRBV4-1, the J call TRBJ2-1; D is uncertain. V lost 0 bases and J 3 bases, leaving 6 bases between the germline ends. CDR1 is MGHRA, CDR2 YSYEKL, per germline. This CDR3 region has 14 residues. CDR3 nucleotides: TGCGCCAGCAGCCAAGAATGGAACTACAATGAGCAGTTCTTC. The encoded protein is CASSQEWNYNEQFF.

The V and J genes are TRBV5-1 and TRBJ2-7; 7 bases agree with TRBD2. CDR1 is SGHRS and CDR2 is YFSETQ in the germline V gene. Germline trimming cut 3 bases from V and 6 bases from J; bases unmatched to any gene: 18. CDR3 size: 17 residues. CDR3 in amino acids: CASSSQGGASGRGEQYF. CDR3 DNA: TGCGCCAGCAGCTCCCAGGGAGGAGCTAGCGGAAGAGGCGAGCAGTACTTC. Using reference TRBV5-1 and TRBJ2-7 for the parts outside the CDR3, the full variable domain is KAGVTQTPRYLIKTRGQQVTLSCSPISGHRSVSWYQQTPGQGLQFLFEYFSETQRNKGNFPGRFSGRQFSNSRSEMNVSTLELGDSALYLCASSSQGGASGRGEQYFGPGTRLTVT.

The chain combines TRBV13 with TRBJ2-2, with 7 bases fitting TRBD1. Losses at the gene ends were 9 bases for V and 1 base for J; bases not matched to a gene: 2. Germline values: CDR1 PRHDT, CDR2 FYEKMQ (reference sequence). The CDR3 contains 13 residues. CDR3 coding DNA: TGTGCCAGTCGGGACAGGAACACCGGGGAGCTGTTTTTT. Its protein product is CASRDRNTGELFF.

The CDR3 here is CASSERQAVYTF. CDR3 DNA sequence: TGTGCCAGCTCAGAGAGACAGGCCGTCTACACCTTC. The rearrangement joins TRBV18 to TRBJ1-2, with D possibly TRBD1 on 6 matching bases. Trimming took 5 bases from V and 10 from J, leaving 14 bases between them. This CDR3 spans 12 amino acids. Germline loops: CDR1 KGHSH, CDR2 LQKENI.

This clonotype was seen repeatedly, ten times or more. The chain couples TRBV28 to TRBJ2-7; D gene unclear. The ends were cut back, 6 bases at V and 0 bases at J, with 15 bases in the middle. The CDR3 has 15 residues. Germline lookup yields CDR1 MDHEN and CDR2 SYDVKM. The CDR3 DNA reads TGTGCCAGCAGATCACCTTATCGGCTCTCCTACGAGCAGTACTTC. It specifies CASRSPYRLSYEQYF.

This clonotype was detected a few times. This CDR3 reads CASSLSGASGSTDTQYF. The CDR3 nucleotides are TGTGCCAGCAGCCTATCGGGGGCTAGCGGGAGTACAGATACGCAGTATTTT. The chain carries TRBV7-2 and TRBJ2-3; TRBD2 agrees at 10 bases. Per the germline V gene, CDR1 is SGHTA and CDR2 is FQGNSA. The CDR3 runs 17 residues. The junction had 11 bases not matched to a gene; V was cut back by 5 bases and J by 3 bases.

CDR3 sequence: CSARDLGLSSYEQYF. The DNA of the CDR3 is TGCAGTGCTAGAGATCTAGGACTGAGCTCCTACGAGCAGTACTTC. The chain couples TRBV20-1 to TRBJ2-7; tentative D call: TRBD2 (5 bases). CDR1 is DFQATT, CDR2 SNEGSKA, per germline (reference sequence). Deletions cut 0 bases from V and 0 bases from J, with 12 bases between. The CDR3 is 15 residues long.

This clonotype was detected many times. This chain connects TRBV14 to TRBJ2-6; no reliable D call. Germline CDR1 and CDR2: SGHDN and FVKESK. This CDR3 has 13 residues. The germline V and J ends were trimmed by 5 bases and 0 bases, with 2 bases remaining between them. CDR3 amino acids: CASSNSGANVLTF. DNA for the CDR3: TGTGCCAGCAGCAACTCTGGGGCCAACGTCCTGACTTTC.

This clonotype was found a few times. The chain is built from TRBV7-8 and TRBJ2-2; D call uncertain. There are 16 residues in the CDR3. Germline V lookup: CDR1 SGHVS, CDR2 FQNEAQ. V dropped 4 bases and J dropped 6 bases, with 18 bases sitting between them. In DNA, the CDR3 is TGTGCCAGCAGCTCTACGTTTTTGGGGTCTGCCGGGGAGCTGTTTTTT. The encoded protein is CASSSTFLGSAGELFF.

This clonotype was seen a handful of times. This sequence joins TRBV7-9 and TRBJ2-3; no definite D call. Germline CDR1 reads SEHNR; CDR2 reads FQNEAQ (reference sequence). This CDR3 spans 13 amino acids. V was pared by 5 bases and J by 2 bases, with 8 bases between. The CDR3 DNA follows: TGTGCCAGCAGCACGCCCCCCACAGATACGCAGTATTTT. This translates into CASSTPPTDTQYF. The variable domain in full, with the rest retrieved from reference TRBV7-9 and TRBJ2-3, is DTGVSQNPRHKITKRGQNVTFRCDPISEHNRLYWYRQTLGQGPEFLTYFQNEAQLEKSRLLSDRFSAERPKGSFSTLEIQRTEQGDSAMYLCASSTPPTDTQYFGPGTRLTVL.

This clonotype rates as medium-sized. The chain uses TRBV5-1 and TRBJ2-7, with TRBD1 as a possible D gene (6 bases). V was shortened by 0 bases and J by 3 bases, with 10 bases between the two germline ends. The CDR3 runs to 14 residues. Germline V gene data show CDR1 as SGHRS and CDR2 as YFSETQ. The CDR3 here is CASSLVGGRYEQYF. The CDR3 DNA reads as TGCGCCAGCAGCTTGGTAGGGGGACGCTACGAGCAGTACTTC.

In its sample, this clonotype is medium-sized. The CDR3 DNA reads as TGTGCCAGCAGTGCCTTCGGCGGCGGCACAGATACGCAGTATTTT. This sequence encodes CASSAFGGGTDTQYF. The chain links TRBV2 to TRBJ2-3; no firm D call. With 4 bases removed from V and 1 base from J, the gap between germline ends came to 12 bases. This CDR3 region has 15 residues. The germline CDR1 and CDR2 sequences are SNHLY and FYNNEI.

This clonotype was counted at least ten times. The chain carries TRBV28 and TRBJ2-3; 9 bases are shared with TRBD1. V shed 11 bases and J 5 bases; nucleotides not matched to a gene: 11. Germline CDR1 MDHEN, CDR2 SYDVKM. The CDR3 extends over 14 amino acids. The CDR3 region is CASHRDRVVDTQYF. For the CDR3, the DNA is TGTGCCTCCCACCGGGACAGGGTCGTAGATACGCAGTATTTT.

By share of the sample, this clonotype is medium-sized. The V call is TRBV21-1, the J call TRBJ2-1; TRBD1, the table's D call, was not compared with the DNA. TRBV21-1 is a pseudogene. This CDR3 has 12 residues. CDR3 sequence reads: CASSRRDNEQFF. CDR3 DNA sequence: TGTGCCAGCAGCCGCCGGGACAATGAGCAGTTCTTC.